A single sample gave rise to the 20 T cell receptor beta chains below, sequenced in a study of blood T cell repertoires in COVID-19. The data were produced by immunoSEQ multiplex PCR, yet TCRdb's version contains in-frame clones alone and is incomplete. The profile covers about 250,000 clones, with 85% appearing a single time and approximately 9.1% taken by the ten largest. The sample comprised PBMCs or T cells enriched from blood (not recorded which). The source of these receptors is a woman aged 45 to 65 with acute COVID-19.

This chain links TRBV3-1 (or the pseudogene TRBV3-2) with TRBJ1-4; tentatively, D is TRBD1 (5 bases). Germline CDR1 is LGHDT and CDR2 is YNNKEL (reference sequence). V lost 6 bases and J lost 0, with 8 bases in between. CDR3 length: 14 residues. CDR3 bases: TGTGCCAGCAGACCGACAGCAACTAATGAAAAACTGTTTTTT. It encodes CASRPTATNEKLFF.

V gene TRBV30 combines with J gene TRBJ2-3; D may be TRBD2 (6 bases). This CDR3 is 14 amino acids long. The ends were cut back, 2 bases at V and 1 base at J, with 10 bases in the middle. Germline V gene sequence: CDR1 GTSNPN, CDR2 SVGIG (reference sequence). The CDR3 reads CAWSLAGRTDTQYF. CDR3 bases: TGTGCCTGGAGTTTGGCGGGGCGCACAGATACGCAGTATTTT.

CDR3 region: CAISESKRRGSGANVLTF. CDR3 nucleotides: TGTGCCATCAGTGAGTCGAAGAGAAGGGGCTCTGGGGCCAACGTCCTGACTTTC. This rearrangement joins TRBV10-3 to TRBJ2-6; weak D call: TRBD1 (5 bases). Trimming removed 0 bases at V and 0 bases at J, with 12 bases between. The CDR3 totals 18 residues. Germline CDR1 is ENHRY and CDR2 is SYGVKD.

The chain combines TRBV7-2 with TRBJ1-1; TRBD1 aligns across 7 bases. The CDR3 spans 13 residues. The germline V gene has CDR1 SGHTA and CDR2 FQGNSA. Germline trimming cut 1 base from V and 8 bases from J; bases unmatched to any gene: 4. The CDR3 sequence: CASSLGGTAEAFF. Here the CDR3 DNA reads TGTGCCAGCAGCTTAGGCGGGACAGCCGAAGCTTTCTTT. Together with reference TRBV7-2 and TRBJ1-1, the CDR3 gives the full variable domain: GAGVSQSPSNKVTEKGKDVELRCDPISGHTALYWYRQSLGQGLEFLIYFQGNSAPDKSGLPSDRFSAERTGGSVSTLTIQRTQQEDSAVYLCASSLGGTAEAFFGQGTRLTVV.

This clone was seen only a few times. This chain joins TRBV6-5 and TRBJ1-1; 9 bases map to TRBD1. CDR1 and CDR2 (germline): MNHEY, SVGAGI. The V segment lost 6 bases and the J segment 4 bases; nucleotides outside the gene matches: 6. This CDR3 region has 14 residues. The CDR3 nucleotides read TGTGCCAGCAGCCTCCGGGACAGGGCCACTGAAGCTTTCTTT. Protein: CASSLRDRATEAFF.

The chain couples TRBV9 to TRBJ1-2; D is unclear. V was cut by 0 bases and J by 4 bases, with 13 bases left in between. Germline assignment: CDR1 SGDLS and CDR2 YYNGEE. CDR3 length: 15 amino acids. This CDR3 is CASSVATEPVYGYTF. CDR3 nucleotides: TGTGCCAGCAGCGTAGCTACGGAGCCCGTCTATGGCTACACCTTC. Looking up the rest from reference TRBV9 and TRBJ1-2 gives the full variable domain: DSGVTQTPKHLITATGQRVTLRCSPRSGDLSVYWYQQSLDQGLQFLIQYYNGEERAKGNILERFSAQQFPDLHSELNLSSLELGDSALYFCASSVATEPVYGYTFGSGTRLTVV.

The rearrangement links TRBV29-1 to TRBJ1-1, with D perhaps matching TRBD1 (6 bases). V was shortened by 6 bases and J by 1 base, with 27 bases between the two germline ends. Germline V lookup: CDR1 SQVTM, CDR2 ANQGSEA. The CDR3 totals 18 residues. The CDR3 loop reads CSVALKRQGSRRNTEAFF. The CDR3 region has the DNA TGCAGCGTAGCCCTCAAAAGGCAGGGGTCTCGGCGGAACACTGAAGCTTTCTTT.

V gene TRBV4-3 combines with J gene TRBJ2-1, with TRBD1 identical over 7 bases. V lost 0 bases and J lost 4; bases outside the gene matches: 3. The CDR3 has 15 residues. The germline CDR1 and CDR2 sequences are LGHNA and YSLEER. The CDR3 DNA reads TGCGCCAGCAGCCAAGATGGGGACAGATACAATGAGCAGTTCTTC. Translating it yields CASSQDGDRYNEQFF.

The genes are TRBV6-5 and TRBJ2-7; tentative D call: TRBD1 (5 bases). Trimming removed 0 bases from V and 6 bases from J, with 6 bases in between. There are 12 residues in the CDR3. The germline CDR1 and CDR2 sequences are MNHEY and SVGAGI. The CDR3 DNA follows: TGTGCCAGCAGTTACTCAAGGGGCGAGCAGTACTTC. Translation gives CASSYSRGEQYF.

V gene TRBV27 combines with J gene TRBJ2-5; D gene ambiguous. There are 13 residues in the CDR3. Trimming shortened V by 4 bases and J by 4 bases, and 10 bases separated the two germline ends. The germline CDR1 and CDR2 sequences are MNHEY and SMNVEV (reference sequence). The chain's CDR3 is CASSSPSRETQYF. The CDR3 bases are TGTGCCAGCAGTTCTCCAAGCCGAGAGACCCAGTACTTC.

The chain is built from TRBV10-2 and TRBJ2-1; 8 nucleotides line up with TRBD2. V was pared by 4 bases and J by 4 bases, with 3 bases of the junction left unmatched. The germline gives CDR1 WSHSY, CDR2 SAAADI. The CDR3 is 14 residues long. CDR3 protein: CASSGGLAYNEQFF. In DNA form, the CDR3 reads TGCGCCAGCAGTGGTGGACTAGCTTACAATGAGCAGTTCTTC.

This clone came up a few times. The chain uses TRBV19 and TRBJ2-3; D is unclear. Germline V gene data show CDR1 as LNHDA and CDR2 as SQIVND (reference sequence). The ends were cut back, 2 bases at V and 0 bases at J, with 6 bases in the middle. CDR3 length: 14 residues. The CDR3 sequence is CASSIRRSTDTQYF. The CDR3 nucleotides read TGTGCCAGTAGTATAAGGCGGAGCACAGATACGCAGTATTTT.

The chain recombines TRBV18 with TRBJ1-4, with D unclear. V was shortened by 2 bases and J by 6 bases, with 16 bases between the two germline ends. Germline assignment: CDR1 KGHSH and CDR2 LQKENI. CDR3 length equals 16 residues. Here the CDR3 DNA reads TGTGCCAGCTCACCAAAAATCGGGAGCGTGGATGAAAAACTGTTTTTT. Translating it yields CASSPKIGSVDEKLFF. The complete variable domain, with remaining parts taken from reference TRBV18 and TRBJ1-4, reads NAGVMQNPRHLVRRRGQEARLRCSPMKGHSHVYWYRQLPEEGLKFMVYLQKENIIDESGMPKERFSAEFPKEGPSILRIQQVVRGDSAAYFCASSPKIGSVDEKLFFGSGTQLSVL.

This chain links TRBV6-2 or TRBV6-3 with TRBJ2-2, with D possibly TRBD1 on 6 matching bases. V lost 5 bases and J lost 7, with 14 bases in between. Germline V gene lookup returns CDR1 MNHEY and CDR2 SVGEGT. This CDR3 spans 14 amino acids. The DNA of the CDR3 is TGTGCCAGCAGTACAGGGCCCCCCTACGGGGAGCTGTTTTTT. Translated: CASSTGPPYGELFF.

The rearrangement links TRBV30 to TRBJ1-1, with D maybe TRBD1 (5 bases). The CDR3 is 10 residues long. Trimming stripped 1 base from V and 10 bases from J, with 7 bases between. Germline V gene data show CDR1 as GTSNPN and CDR2 as SVGIG (reference sequence). DNA of the CDR3: TGTGCCTGGAGTGGACAGAGAGCTTTCTTT. It specifies CAWSGQRAFF. Drawing the rest from reference TRBV30 and TRBJ1-1, the complete variable domain is SQTIHQWPATLVQPVGSPLSLECTVEGTSNPNLYWYRQAAGRGLQLLFYSVGIGQISSEVPQNLSASRPQDRQFILSSKKLLLSDSGFYLCAWSGQRAFFGQGTRLTVV.

The chain recombines TRBV11-2 with TRBJ1-2; TRBD1 might be the D (6 bases). Looked up from germline, CDR1 is SGHAT and CDR2 is FQNNGV. This CDR3 has 16 amino acids. The V end lost 4 bases, the J end lost 4 bases, and 19 bases lay between the germline ends. The CDR3 sequence: CASSSRSGTQFYGYTF. The CDR3 coding sequence is TGTGCCAGCAGCTCCCGTTCGGGGACACAGTTCTATGGCTACACCTTC.

This clone came up once. The chain has TRBV10-3 and TRBJ1-1, with D perhaps TRBD1 (5 bases). This CDR3 region has 17 residues. Trimming took off 0 bases at V and 1 base at J, with 15 bases between the two ends. From germline, CDR1 is ENHRY and CDR2 SYGVKD. Here the CDR3 DNA reads TGTGCCATCAGTGAGTCGTTATGGGGCAGGCAGAACACTGAAGCTTTCTTT. Amino acids: CAISESLWGRQNTEAFF.

V is TRBV6-5 and J is TRBJ2-1, with D tentatively TRBD2 (6 bases). The CDR3 sequence is 14 residues long. Germline loops: CDR1 MNHEY, CDR2 SVGAGI. Trimming cost V 8 bases and J 9 bases, with 20 bases left between them. In DNA, the CDR3 is TGTGCCAGCTGGGCTCCGGGAGTTTACGGTGAGCAGTTCTTC. It codes for CASWAPGVYGEQFF.

This chain connects TRBV27 to TRBJ2-5; D perhaps matches TRBD2 (6 bases). The CDR3 runs to 16 residues. The V end was cut by 4 bases, the J end by 4 bases, with 19 bases between. In germline, CDR1 is MNHEY, CDR2 SMNVEV (reference sequence). The CDR3 here is CASSSRGTHGGETQYF. The CDR3 region has the DNA TGTGCCAGCAGTTCTCGGGGGACCCACGGGGGAGAGACCCAGTACTTC.

V gene TRBV4-3 combines with J gene TRBJ1-1, with a tentative D call TRBD1 (5 bases). Looked up from germline, CDR1 is LGHNA and CDR2 is YSLEER. The CDR3 covers 14 residues. The V and J ends lost 0 bases and 9 bases respectively, with 14 bases between them. The CDR3 nucleotides read TGCGCCAGCAGCCAAGAGGTTAGGGGCCCTAAAGCTTTCTTT. Translated: CASSQEVRGPKAFF.